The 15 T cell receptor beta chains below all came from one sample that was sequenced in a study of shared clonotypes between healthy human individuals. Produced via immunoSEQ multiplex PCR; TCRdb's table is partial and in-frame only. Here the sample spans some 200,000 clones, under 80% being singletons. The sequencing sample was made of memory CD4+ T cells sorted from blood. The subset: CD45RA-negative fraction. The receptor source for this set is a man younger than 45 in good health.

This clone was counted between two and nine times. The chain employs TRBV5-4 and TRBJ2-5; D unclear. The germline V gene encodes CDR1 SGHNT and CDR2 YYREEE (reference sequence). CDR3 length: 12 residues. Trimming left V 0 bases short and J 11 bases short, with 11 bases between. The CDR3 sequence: CASSLAPSAQYF. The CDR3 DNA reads TGTGCCAGCAGCTTGGCCCCATCGGCTCAGTACTTC.

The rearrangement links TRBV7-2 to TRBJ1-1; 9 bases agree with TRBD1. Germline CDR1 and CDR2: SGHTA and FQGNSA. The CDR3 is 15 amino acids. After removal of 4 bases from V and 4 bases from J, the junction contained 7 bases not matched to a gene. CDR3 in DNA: TGTGCCAGCAGCTCAGGACAGGGGCAGTTCACTGAAGCTTTCTTT. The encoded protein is CASSSGQGQFTEAFF.

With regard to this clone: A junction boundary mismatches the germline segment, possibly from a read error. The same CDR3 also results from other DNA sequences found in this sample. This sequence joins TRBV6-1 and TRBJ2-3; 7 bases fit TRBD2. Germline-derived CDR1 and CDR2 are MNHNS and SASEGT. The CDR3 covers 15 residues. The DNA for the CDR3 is TGTGCCAGCAGTGAACAGGTGACTAGCACAGATACACAGTATTTT. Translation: CASSEQVTSTDTQYF.

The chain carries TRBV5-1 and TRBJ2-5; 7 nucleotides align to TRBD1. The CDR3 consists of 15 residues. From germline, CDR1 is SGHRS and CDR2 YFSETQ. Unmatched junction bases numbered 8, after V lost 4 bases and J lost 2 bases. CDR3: CASSPWDRGQETQYF. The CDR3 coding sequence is TGCGCCAGCAGCCCATGGGACAGAGGGCAAGAGACCCAGTACTTC. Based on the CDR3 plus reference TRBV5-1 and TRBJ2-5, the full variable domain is KAGVTQTPRYLIKTRGQQVTLSCSPISGHRSVSWYQQTPGQGLQFLFEYFSETQRNKGNFPGRFSGRQFSNSRSEMNVSTLELGDSALYLCASSPWDRGQETQYFGPGTRLLVL.

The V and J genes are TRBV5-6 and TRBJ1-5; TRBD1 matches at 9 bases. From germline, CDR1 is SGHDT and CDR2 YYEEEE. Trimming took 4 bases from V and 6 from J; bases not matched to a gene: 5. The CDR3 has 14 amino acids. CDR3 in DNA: TGTGCCAGCAGCCGGGACAGGGTGCTTCAGCCCCAGCATTTT. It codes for CASSRDRVLQPQHF.

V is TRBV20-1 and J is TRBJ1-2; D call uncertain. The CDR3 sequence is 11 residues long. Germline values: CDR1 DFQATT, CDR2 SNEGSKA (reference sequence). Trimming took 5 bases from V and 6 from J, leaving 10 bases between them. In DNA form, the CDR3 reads TGCAGTGCTGAGACCGACAATGGCTACACCTTC. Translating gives CSAETDNGYTF.

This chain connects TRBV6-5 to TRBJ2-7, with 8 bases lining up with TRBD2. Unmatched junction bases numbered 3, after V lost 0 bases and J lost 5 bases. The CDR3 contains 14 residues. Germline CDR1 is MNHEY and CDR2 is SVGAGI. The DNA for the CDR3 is TGTGCCAGCAGTTACTCTGGGACTAGGAACGAGCAGTACTTC. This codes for CASSYSGTRNEQYF.

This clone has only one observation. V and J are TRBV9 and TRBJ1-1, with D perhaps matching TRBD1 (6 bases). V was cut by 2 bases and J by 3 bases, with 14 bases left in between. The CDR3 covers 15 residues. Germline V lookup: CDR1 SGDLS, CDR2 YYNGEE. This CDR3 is CASSVGDTGYTEAFF. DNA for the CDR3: TGTGCCAGCAGCGTTGGAGATACAGGGTACACTGAAGCTTTCTTT.

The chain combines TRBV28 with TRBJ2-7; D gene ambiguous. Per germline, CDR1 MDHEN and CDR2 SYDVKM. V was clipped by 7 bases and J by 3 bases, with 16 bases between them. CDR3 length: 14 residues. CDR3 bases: TGTGCCAGCACGAAATCGGGCCGTAGCTACGAGCAGTACTTC. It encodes CASTKSGRSYEQYF.

The CDR3 region is CASSARTGDNQPQHF. CDR3 sequence (DNA): TGTGCCAGCAGTGCGAGGACAGGGGACAATCAGCCCCAGCATTTT. V and J are TRBV6-1 and TRBJ1-5, with 9 positions matching TRBD1. V was pared by 4 bases and J by 3 bases, with 4 bases of the junction left unmatched. Looked up from germline, CDR1 is MNHNS and CDR2 is SASEGT. The CDR3 is made up of 15 amino acids.

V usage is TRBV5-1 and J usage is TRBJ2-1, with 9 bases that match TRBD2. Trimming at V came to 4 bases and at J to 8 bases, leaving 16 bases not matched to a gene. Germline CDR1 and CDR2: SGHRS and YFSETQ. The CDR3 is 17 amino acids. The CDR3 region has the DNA TGCGCCAGCAGCCCGCGAGGTAGCGGGAGCTTTATTGATGAGCAGTTCTTC. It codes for CASSPRGSGSFIDEQFF.

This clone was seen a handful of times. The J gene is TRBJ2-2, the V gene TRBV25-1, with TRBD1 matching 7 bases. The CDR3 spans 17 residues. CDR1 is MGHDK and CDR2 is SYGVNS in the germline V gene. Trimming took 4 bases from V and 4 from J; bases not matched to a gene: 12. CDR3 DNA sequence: TGTGCCAGCAGTGGCATTGGGCAGGGGGTTGGCACCGGGGAGCTGTTTTTT. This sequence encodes CASSGIGQGVGTGELFF.

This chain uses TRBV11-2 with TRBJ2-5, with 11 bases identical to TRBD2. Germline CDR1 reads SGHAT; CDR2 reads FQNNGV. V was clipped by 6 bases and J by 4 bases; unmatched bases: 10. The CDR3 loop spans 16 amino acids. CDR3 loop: CASRTLSGRAGETQYF. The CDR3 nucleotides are TGTGCCAGCAGGACTCTTAGCGGGAGGGCCGGAGAGACCCAGTACTTC.

CDR3 DNA: TGTGCCACGACAGGGTTTAACACTGAAGCTTTCTTT. It yields the protein CATTGFNTEAFF. The rearrangement links TRBV6-1 to TRBJ1-1; 7 positions match TRBD1. The CDR3 is 12 amino acids. Germline V gene sequence: CDR1 MNHNS, CDR2 SASEGT. The junction had 4 bases not matched to a gene; V was cut back by 10 bases and J by 2 bases.

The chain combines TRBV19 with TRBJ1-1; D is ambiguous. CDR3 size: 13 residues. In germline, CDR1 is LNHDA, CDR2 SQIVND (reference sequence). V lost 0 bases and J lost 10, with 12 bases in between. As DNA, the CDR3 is TGTGCCAGTAGTATAGAGAGAGGGCTCAGAGCTTTCTTT. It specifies CASSIERGLRAFF.